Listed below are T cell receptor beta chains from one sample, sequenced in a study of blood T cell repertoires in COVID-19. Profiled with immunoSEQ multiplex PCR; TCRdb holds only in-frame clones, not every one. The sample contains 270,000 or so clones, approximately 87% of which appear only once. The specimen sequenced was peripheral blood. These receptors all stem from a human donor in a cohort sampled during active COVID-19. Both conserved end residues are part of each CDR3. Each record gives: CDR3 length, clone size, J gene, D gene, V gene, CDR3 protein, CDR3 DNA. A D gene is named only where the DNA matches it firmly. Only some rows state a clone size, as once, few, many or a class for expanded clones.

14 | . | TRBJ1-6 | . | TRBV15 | CATARRAYNSPLHF | TGTGCCACCGCTCGGCGGGCCTATAATTCACCCCTCCACTTT
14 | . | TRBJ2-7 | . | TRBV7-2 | CASSLKRSPYEQYF | TGTGCCAGCAGCTTAAAGCGCTCACCCTACGAGCAGTACTTC
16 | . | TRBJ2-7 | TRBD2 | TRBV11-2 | CASTPQAGFGGYEQYF | TGTGCCAGCACCCCCCAAGCGGGCTTCGGGGGGTACGAGCAGTACTTC
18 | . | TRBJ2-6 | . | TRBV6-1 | CASSEAKGLDSGANVLTF | TGTGCCAGCAGTGAAGCGAAGGGGCTGGACTCTGGGGCCAACGTCCTGACTTTC
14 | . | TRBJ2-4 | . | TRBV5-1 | CASSFTEAKNIQYF | TGCGCCAGCAGCTTCACAGAGGCCAAAAACATTCAGTACTTC
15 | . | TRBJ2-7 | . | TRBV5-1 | CASSLSGVSSYEQYF | TGCGCCAGCAGCTTGTCAGGCGTCAGCTCCTACGAGCAGTACTTC
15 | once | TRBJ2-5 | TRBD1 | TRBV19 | CASSARGQGQETQYF | TGTGCCAGTAGTGCGAGGGGACAGGGGCAAGAGACCCAGTACTTC
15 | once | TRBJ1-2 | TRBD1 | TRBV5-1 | CASSPGTGVDYGYTF | TGCGCCAGCAGCCCCGGGACAGGGGTCGACTATGGCTACACCTTC
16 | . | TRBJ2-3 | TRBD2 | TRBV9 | CASSAPTSGSADTQYF | TGTGCCAGCAGCGCACCGACTAGCGGGAGCGCAGATACGCAGTATTTT
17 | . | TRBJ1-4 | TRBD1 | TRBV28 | CATTDLNRGHDNEKLFF | TGTGCCACCACCGACCTTAACAGGGGGCATGATAATGAAAAACTGTTTTTT
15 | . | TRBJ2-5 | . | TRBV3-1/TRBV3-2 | CASSQDKGVRETQYF | TGTGCCAGCAGCCAAGATAAAGGGGTACGGGAGACCCAGTACTTC
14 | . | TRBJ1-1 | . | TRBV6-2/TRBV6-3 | CASSYFGGLTEAFF | TGTGCCAGCAGTTACTTTGGGGGCCTCACTGAAGCTTTCTTT
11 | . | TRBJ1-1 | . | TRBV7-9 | CASSLLRGAFF | TGTGCCAGCAGCTTACTTCGGGGAGCTTTCTTT
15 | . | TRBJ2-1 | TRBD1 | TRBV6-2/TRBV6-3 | CASSIPGQGYNEQFF | TGTGCCAGCAGTATACCGGGACAGGGATACAATGAGCAGTTCTTC
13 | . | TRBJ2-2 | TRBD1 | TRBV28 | CASREGGGGELFF | TGTGCCAGCAGAGAAGGGGGCGGCGGGGAGCTGTTTTTT
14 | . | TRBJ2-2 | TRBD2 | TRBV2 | CASKMRESTGELFF | TGTGCCAGCAAAATGCGGGAGAGCACCGGGGAGCTGTTTTTT
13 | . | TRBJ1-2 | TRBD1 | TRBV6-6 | CASSHLTGVGYTF | TGTGCCAGCAGTCATTTGACAGGGGTAGGCTACACCTTC
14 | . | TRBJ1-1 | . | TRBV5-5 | CASSFDSANTEAFF | TGTGCCAGCAGCTTCGACAGCGCGAACACTGAAGCTTTCTTT
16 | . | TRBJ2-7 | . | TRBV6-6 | CASSFQGKRSSYEQYF | TGTGCCAGCAGTTTTCAAGGAAAAAGGAGCTCCTACGAGCAGTACTTC